The rows below give T cell receptor beta chains drawn from one sample of a study of T cell changes during pregnancy in multiple sclerosis. Produced via immunoSEQ multiplex PCR; TCRdb's table is partial and in-frame only. Of about 110,000 clones listed, just under 95% are singletons. Sequencing used peripheral blood, obtained in the third trimester of pregnancy. Source of these receptors: a female donor in good health, enrolled as a control in a pregnancy study. Both conserved end residues are part of each CDR3. D genes are given only for firm matches. The size of a clone is reported for some rows only, either as once, few or many, or as a class for expanded clones.

>NA|NA|TRBV4-1|TRBJ1-1
CASSQVGGTEAFF
TGCGCCAGCAGCCAAGTTGGGGGGACTGAAGCTTTCTTT
>TRBD1|few|TRBV6-5|TRBJ1-2
CASSPHGQGGTF
TGTGCCAGCAGTCCACACGGACAGGGTGGGACCTTC
>TRBD1|NA|TRBV28|TRBJ1-2
CASGRDRGRYGYGYTF
TGTGCCAGCGGCCGGGACAGGGGGCGTTACGGCTATGGCTACACCTTC
>NA|NA|TRBV4-3|TRBJ1-2
CASSQDRATGVYGYTF
TGCGCCAGCAGCCAAGATCGGGCGACAGGCGTCTATGGCTACACCTTC
>NA|NA|TRBV4-2|TRBJ1-1
CASSQETEGTEAFF
TGTGCCAGCAGCCAAGAGACGGAGGGGACTGAAGCTTTCTTT
>TRBD1|once|TRBV6-4|TRBJ1-6
CASSDDRDSPLHF
TGTGCCAGCAGTGACGACAGGGATTCACCCCTCCACTTT
>TRBD2|NA|TRBV9|TRBJ2-1
CASSVNGGASNNEQFF
TGTGCCAGCAGCGTAAACGGGGGGGCCTCAAACAATGAGCAGTTCTTC
>NA|NA|TRBV6-5|TRBJ1-2
CASSYPAGANYGYTF
TGTGCCAGCAGTTACCCAGCGGGCGCTAACTATGGCTACACCTTC
>NA|NA|TRBV7-2|TRBJ1-4
CASSLDRALGRKLFF
TGTGCCAGCAGCTTAGACAGGGCACTAGGAAGAAAACTGTTTTTT
>TRBD1|NA|TRBV4-3|TRBJ2-7
CASSQEQGAGDSYEQYF
TGCGCCAGCAGCCAAGAACAGGGGGCGGGGGATTCCTACGAGCAGTACTTC
>NA|NA|TRBV10-1|TRBJ1-1
CASSEDPRGASTEAFF
TGCGCCAGCAGTGAGGACCCACGGGGGGCGAGCACTGAAGCTTTCTTT
>TRBD1|NA|TRBV2|TRBJ1-2
CASPDRGLYGYTF
TGTGCCAGCCCGGACAGGGGCCTTTATGGCTACACCTTC
>TRBD1|NA|TRBV2|TRBJ1-4
CASSEGTGGEKLFF
TGTGCCAGCAGTGAAGGGACAGGCGGTGAAAAACTGTTTTTT
>TRBD2|NA|TRBV15|TRBJ2-2
CATSPMGGSSSGELFF
TGTGCCACCAGCCCCATGGGGGGGTCCAGTTCCGGGGAGCTGTTTTTT
>NA|once|TRBV7-2|TRBJ2-3
CASSFTADSTTDTQYF
TGTGCCAGCAGCTTTACTGCTGACTCGACCACAGATACGCAGTATTTT
>TRBD1|NA|TRBV10-1|TRBJ1-5
CASTPQGANQPQHF
TGCGCCAGCACCCCACAGGGGGCCAATCAGCCCCAGCATTTT
>TRBD2|NA|TRBV7-9|TRBJ2-1
CASSLPERGGPEQFF
TGTGCCAGCAGCCTCCCCGAGCGGGGGGGCCCTGAGCAGTTCTTC
>NA|NA|TRBV13|TRBJ2-2
CASSGGGTGELFF
TGTGCCAGCAGCGGAGGAGGGACCGGGGAGCTGTTTTTT
>NA|NA|TRBV21-1|TRBJ2-7
CASRDIFMPGQDPYEQYF
TGTGCCAGCCGCGATATTTTTATGCCGGGACAGGACCCCTACGAGCAGTACTTC
>NA|NA|TRBV5-4|TRBJ1-3
CASSLAGRQASGNTIYF
TGTGCCAGCAGCTTGGCCGGCAGACAGGCCTCTGGAAACACCATATATTTT
>NA|once|TRBV4-1|TRBJ1-2
CASSQKPGGGTMATPGFGYTF
TGCGCCAGCAGCCAGAAACCGGGAGGAGGAACTATGGCTACACCAGGGTTTGGCTACACCTTC
>TRBD2|NA|TRBV7-3|TRBJ2-7
CASATSGGSDEQYF
TGTGCCAGCGCGACTAGCGGGGGTAGCGACGAGCAGTACTTC
>NA|NA|TRBV6-6|TRBJ2-3
CASNKQGLDTQYF
TGTGCCAGCAACAAACAGGGATTAGATACGCAGTATTTT
>NA|NA|TRBV4-3|TRBJ1-5
CASSQVRGNQPQHF
TGCGCCAGCAGCCAAGTGCGAGGCAATCAGCCCCAGCATTTT
>NA|once|TRBV2|TRBJ2-1
CASSERFLASYNEQFF
TGTGCCAGCAGTGAAAGGTTTCTAGCGTCCTACAATGAGCAGTTCTTC
>NA|NA|TRBV2|TRBJ2-3
CASSEERTDTQYF
TGTGCCAGCAGTGAGGAGCGGACAGATACGCAGTATTTT
>NA|once|TRBV27|TRBJ2-7
CASSPRRVDYEQYF
TGTGCCAGCAGTCCCCGTCGAGTTGATTACGAGCAGTACTTC
>TRBD1|NA|TRBV2|TRBJ2-5
CATGTGVETQYF
TGTGCCACCGGGACAGGGGTGGAGACCCAGTACTTC
>TRBD2|NA|TRBV5-1|TRBJ2-1
CASSRTSGYNEQFF
TGCGCCAGCAGCAGGACTAGCGGGTACAATGAGCAGTTCTTC
>NA|few|TRBV7-9|TRBJ2-1
CASSSARGGNEQFF
TGTGCCAGCAGCTCCGCAAGGGGGGGTAATGAGCAGTTCTTC
>NA|NA|TRBV9|TRBJ1-5
CASSVTDSNQPQHF
TGTGCCAGCAGCGTGACAGATAGCAATCAGCCCCAGCATTTT
>TRBD1|NA|TRBV19|TRBJ1-2
CASNRDRGQLGYGYTF
TGTGCCAGTAACCGGGACAGGGGGCAGCTAGGCTATGGCTACACCTTC
>NA|NA|TRBV7-2|TRBJ1-1
CASSFAESTEAFF
TGTGCCAGCAGCTTCGCCGAGAGCACTGAAGCTTTCTTT
>NA|NA|TRBV6-5|TRBJ2-1
CASSYPGQHEQFF
TGTGCCAGCAGCTACCCAGGACAGCATGAGCAGTTCTTC
>NA|once|TRBV19|TRBJ1-2
CATQKLVQGFYGYTF
TGTGCCACCCAAAAACTCGTTCAGGGGTTCTATGGCTACACCTTC
>TRBD1|NA|TRBV6-6|TRBJ1-4
CAIQGATNEKLFF
TGTGCCATTCAGGGGGCAACTAATGAAAAACTGTTTTTT
>TRBD1|NA|TRBV6-1|TRBJ1-5
CASSEALQDRANQPQHF
TGTGCCAGCAGTGAAGCGCTTCAGGACAGGGCAAATCAGCCCCAGCATTTT
>NA|NA|TRBV5-5|TRBJ1-4
CASSSGQTTYEKLFF
TGTGCCAGCAGCTCCGGACAGACTACCTATGAAAAACTGTTTTTT
>NA|NA|TRBV11-3|TRBJ1-1
CASSFAGRTEAFF
TGTGCCAGCAGCTTCGCAGGGAGGACTGAAGCTTTCTTT
>NA|NA|TRBV15|TRBJ1-1
CATSRDRGSGTEAFF
TGTGCCACCAGCAGAGATCGGGGGTCGGGCACTGAAGCTTTCTTT
>TRBD1|NA|TRBV27|TRBJ1-2
CASSRTGGGYTF
TGTGCCAGCAGCCGGACAGGGGGGGGCTACACCTTC
>NA|NA|TRBV2|TRBJ1-3
CASSEYRATGNTIYF
TGTGCCAGCAGTGAATACAGGGCGACTGGAAACACCATATATTTT
>NA|few|TRBV6-5|TRBJ1-1
CASRLRSPPVAFF
TGTGCCAGCAGACTGAGGTCCCCCCCAGTAGCTTTCTTT
>NA|NA|TRBV29-1|TRBJ2-2
CSVIVSDTGELFF
TGCAGCGTGATAGTATCGGACACCGGGGAGCTGTTTTTT
>NA|NA|TRBV5-1|TRBJ2-3
CASSPIGGSSTDTQYF
TGCGCCAGCAGCCCGATAGGGGGATCTAGCACAGATACGCAGTATTTT
>NA|NA|TRBV7-8|TRBJ1-1
CASSFDINTEAFF
TGTGCCAGCAGCTTTGACATAAACACTGAAGCTTTCTTT
>TRBD2|NA|TRBV10-3|TRBJ2-2
CAISQTSGGANTGELFF
TGTGCCATCAGTCAAACTAGCGGGGGCGCGAACACCGGGGAGCTGTTTTTT
>TRBD1|NA|TRBV18|TRBJ2-1
CASWGQSTNEQFF
TGTGCCAGTTGGGGACAGTCCACCAATGAGCAGTTCTTC
>TRBD1|NA|TRBV19|TRBJ1-4
CAVGTGRNEKLFF
TGTGCCGTCGGGACAGGCCGTAATGAAAAACTGTTTTTT
>NA|once|TRBV27|TRBJ1-1
CASSLKGFGTEAFF
TGTGCCAGCAGTTTGAAGGGGTTCGGAACTGAAGCTTTCTTT
>NA|NA|TRBV7-2|TRBJ2-4
CASSLSPVGPRAKNIQYF
TGTGCCAGCAGCTTAAGCCCTGTTGGTCCCCGAGCCAAAAACATTCAGTACTTC